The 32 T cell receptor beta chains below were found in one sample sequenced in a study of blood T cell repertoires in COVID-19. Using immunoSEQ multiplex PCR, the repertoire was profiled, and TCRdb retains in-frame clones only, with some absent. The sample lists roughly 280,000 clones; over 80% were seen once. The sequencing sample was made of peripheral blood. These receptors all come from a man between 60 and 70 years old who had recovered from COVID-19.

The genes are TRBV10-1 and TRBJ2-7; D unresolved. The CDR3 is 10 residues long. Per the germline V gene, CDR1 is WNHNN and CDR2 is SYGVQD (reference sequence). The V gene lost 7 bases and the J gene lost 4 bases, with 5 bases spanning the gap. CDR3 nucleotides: TGCGCCAGCAAGACTTACGAGCAGTACTTC. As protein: CASKTYEQYF.

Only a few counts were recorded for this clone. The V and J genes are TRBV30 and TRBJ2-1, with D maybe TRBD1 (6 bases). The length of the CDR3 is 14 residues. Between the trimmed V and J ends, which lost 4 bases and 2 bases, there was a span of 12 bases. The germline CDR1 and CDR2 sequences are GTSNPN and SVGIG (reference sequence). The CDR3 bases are TGTGCCTGGACCGGACAGACCCCCTACAATGAGCAGTTCTTC. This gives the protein CAWTGQTPYNEQFF.

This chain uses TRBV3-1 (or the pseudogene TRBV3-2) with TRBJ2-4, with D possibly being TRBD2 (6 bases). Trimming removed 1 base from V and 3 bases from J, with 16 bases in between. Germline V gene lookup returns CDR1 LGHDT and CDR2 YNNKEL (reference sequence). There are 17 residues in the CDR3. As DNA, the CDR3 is TGTGCCAGCAGCCAAGGATTCGGGGGAGAGGGCAAAAACATTCAGTACTTC. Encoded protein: CASSQGFGGEGKNIQYF.

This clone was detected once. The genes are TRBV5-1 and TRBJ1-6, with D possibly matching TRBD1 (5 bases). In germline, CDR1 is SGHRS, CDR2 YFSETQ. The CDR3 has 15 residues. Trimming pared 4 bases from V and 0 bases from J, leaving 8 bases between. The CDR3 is CASSPDTSYNSPLHF. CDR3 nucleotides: TGCGCCAGCAGCCCGGACACCTCCTATAATTCACCCCTCCACTTT.

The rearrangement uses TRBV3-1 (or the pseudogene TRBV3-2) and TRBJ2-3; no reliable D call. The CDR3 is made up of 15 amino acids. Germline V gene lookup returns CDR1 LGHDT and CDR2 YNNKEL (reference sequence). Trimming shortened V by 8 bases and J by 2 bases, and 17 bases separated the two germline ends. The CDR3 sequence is CASAPGASLTDTQYF. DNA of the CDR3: TGTGCCAGCGCTCCTGGTGCGTCGCTCACAGATACGCAGTATTTT.

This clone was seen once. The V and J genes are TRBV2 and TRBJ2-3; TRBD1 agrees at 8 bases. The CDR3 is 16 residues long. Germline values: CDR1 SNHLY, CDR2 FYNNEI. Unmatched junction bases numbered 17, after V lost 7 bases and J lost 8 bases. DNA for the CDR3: TGTGCCAGCACCCCGGGACAGGTCGGGGGATCGGGTACGCAGTATTTT. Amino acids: CASTPGQVGGSGTQYF.

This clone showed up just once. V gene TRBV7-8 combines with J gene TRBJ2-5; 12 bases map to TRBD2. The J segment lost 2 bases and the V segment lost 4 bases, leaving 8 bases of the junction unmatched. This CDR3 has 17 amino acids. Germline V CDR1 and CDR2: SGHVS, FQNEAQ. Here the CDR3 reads CASSSNSGTSGQETQYF. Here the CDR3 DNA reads TGTGCCAGCAGCTCCAATTCTGGGACTAGCGGGCAAGAGACCCAGTACTTC.

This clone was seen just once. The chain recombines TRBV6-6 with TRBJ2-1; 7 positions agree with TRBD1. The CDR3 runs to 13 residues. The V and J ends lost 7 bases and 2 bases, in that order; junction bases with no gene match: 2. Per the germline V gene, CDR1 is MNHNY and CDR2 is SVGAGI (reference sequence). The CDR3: CASTTGPYNEQFF. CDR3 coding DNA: TGTGCCAGCACGACAGGGCCCTACAATGAGCAGTTCTTC.

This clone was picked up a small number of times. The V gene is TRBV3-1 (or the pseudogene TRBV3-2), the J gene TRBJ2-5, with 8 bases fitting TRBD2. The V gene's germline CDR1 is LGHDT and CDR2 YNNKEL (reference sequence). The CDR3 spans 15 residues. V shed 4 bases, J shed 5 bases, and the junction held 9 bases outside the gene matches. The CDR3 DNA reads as TGTGCCAGCAGCCTAGACTACCCGGGAGGGGAGACCCAGTACTTC. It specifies CASSLDYPGGETQYF.

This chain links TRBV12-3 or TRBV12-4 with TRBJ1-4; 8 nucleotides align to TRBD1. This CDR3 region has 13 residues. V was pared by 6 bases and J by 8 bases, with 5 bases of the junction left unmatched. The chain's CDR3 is CASSYRGTEKLFF. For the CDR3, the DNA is TGTGCCAGCAGCTACAGGGGGACGGAAAAACTGTTTTTT.

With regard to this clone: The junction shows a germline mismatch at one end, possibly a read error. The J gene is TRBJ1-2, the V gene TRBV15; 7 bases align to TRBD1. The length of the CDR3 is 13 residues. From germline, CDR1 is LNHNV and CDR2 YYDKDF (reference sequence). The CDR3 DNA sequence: TGTGCCACCAGAAGAGAGGGGGCGGAGGGCTACACCTTC. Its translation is CATRREGAEGYTF.

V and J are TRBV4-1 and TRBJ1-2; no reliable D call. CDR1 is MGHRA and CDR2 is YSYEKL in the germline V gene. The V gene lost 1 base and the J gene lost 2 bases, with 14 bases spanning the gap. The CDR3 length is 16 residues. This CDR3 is CASSQASGETNYGYTF. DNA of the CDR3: TGCGCCAGCAGCCAAGCCTCAGGCGAGACAAACTATGGCTACACCTTC.

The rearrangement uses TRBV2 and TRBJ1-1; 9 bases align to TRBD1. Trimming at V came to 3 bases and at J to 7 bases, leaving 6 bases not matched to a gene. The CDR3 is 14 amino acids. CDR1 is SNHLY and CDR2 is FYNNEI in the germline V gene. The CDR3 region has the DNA TGTGCCAGCAGTGATACAGGGGGCAGAGGTGAAGCTTTCTTT. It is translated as CASSDTGGRGEAFF. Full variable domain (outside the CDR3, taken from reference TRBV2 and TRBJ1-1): EPEVTQTPSHQVTQMGQEVILRCVPISNHLYFYWYRQILGQKVEFLVSFYNNEISEKSEIFDDQFSVERPDGSNFTLKIRSTKLEDSAMYFCASSDTGGRGEAFFGQGTRLTVV.

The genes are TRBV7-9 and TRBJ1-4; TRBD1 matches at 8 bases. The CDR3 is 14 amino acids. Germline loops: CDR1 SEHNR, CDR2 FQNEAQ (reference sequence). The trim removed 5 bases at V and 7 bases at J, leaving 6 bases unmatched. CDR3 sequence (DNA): TGTGCCAGCAGCGAACAGGGGGGAGGTGAAAAACTGTTTTTT. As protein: CASSEQGGGEKLFF.

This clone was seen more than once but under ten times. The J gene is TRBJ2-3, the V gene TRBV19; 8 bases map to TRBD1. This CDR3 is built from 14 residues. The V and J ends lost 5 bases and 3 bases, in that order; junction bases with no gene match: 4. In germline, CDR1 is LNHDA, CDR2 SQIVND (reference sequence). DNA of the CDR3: TGTGCCAGTAGTCCAGGGGGCTTTACAGATACGCAGTATTTT. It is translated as CASSPGGFTDTQYF.

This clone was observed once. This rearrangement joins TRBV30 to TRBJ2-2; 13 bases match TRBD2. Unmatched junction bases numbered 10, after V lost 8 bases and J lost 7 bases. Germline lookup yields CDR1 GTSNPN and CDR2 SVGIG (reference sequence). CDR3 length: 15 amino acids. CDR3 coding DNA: TGTGCCCAAGGACTAGCGGGAGAGTCTGACGGGGAGCTGTTTTTT. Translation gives CAQGLAGESDGELFF.

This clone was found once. The CDR3 DNA sequence: TGTGCCAGCAGCGTAGTTGGGACAGGGTCCGGGGAGCTGTTTTTT. It translates to CASSVVGTGSGELFF. The chain uses TRBV9 and TRBJ2-2, with 9 bases aligning to TRBD1. The germline gives CDR1 SGDLS, CDR2 YYNGEE. This CDR3 is built from 15 residues. Trimming took 0 bases from V and 6 from J; bases not matched to a gene: 3.

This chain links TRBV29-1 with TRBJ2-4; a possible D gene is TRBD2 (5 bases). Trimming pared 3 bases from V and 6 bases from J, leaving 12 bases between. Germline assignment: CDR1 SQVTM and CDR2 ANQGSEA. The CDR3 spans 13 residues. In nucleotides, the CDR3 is TGCAGCGTTGAGGTCCTCGGAGGAAACATTCAGTACTTC. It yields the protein CSVEVLGGNIQYF.

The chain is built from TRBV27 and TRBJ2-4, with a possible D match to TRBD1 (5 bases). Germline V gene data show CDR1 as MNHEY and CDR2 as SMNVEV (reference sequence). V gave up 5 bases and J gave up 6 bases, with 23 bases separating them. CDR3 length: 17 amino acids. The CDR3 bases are TGTGCCAGCAGTCCGCGCGCGCCCGACAGCTTGGGAAACATTCAGTACTTC. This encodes CASSPRAPDSLGNIQYF.

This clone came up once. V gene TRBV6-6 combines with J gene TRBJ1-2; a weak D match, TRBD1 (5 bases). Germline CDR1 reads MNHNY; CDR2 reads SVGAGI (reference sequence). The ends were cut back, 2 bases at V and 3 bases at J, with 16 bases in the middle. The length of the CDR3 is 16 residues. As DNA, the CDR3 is TGTGCCAGCAGTTACCCCGGGCAGGGAAACGACTATGGCTACACCTTC. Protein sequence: CASSYPGQGNDYGYTF.

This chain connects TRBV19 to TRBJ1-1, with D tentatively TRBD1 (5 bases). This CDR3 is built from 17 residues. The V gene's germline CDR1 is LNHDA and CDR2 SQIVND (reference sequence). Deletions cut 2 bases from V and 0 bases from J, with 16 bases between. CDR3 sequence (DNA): TGTGCCAGTAGTATAATCCTGGGAGGAGGGGTGAACACTGAAGCTTTCTTT. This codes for CASSIILGGGVNTEAFF.

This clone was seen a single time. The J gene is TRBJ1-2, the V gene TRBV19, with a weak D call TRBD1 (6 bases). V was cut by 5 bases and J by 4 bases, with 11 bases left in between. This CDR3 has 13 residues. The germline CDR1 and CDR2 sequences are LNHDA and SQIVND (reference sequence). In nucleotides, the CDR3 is TGTGCCAGTAGTTTACGGGACACCTATGGCTACACCTTC. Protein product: CASSLRDTYGYTF. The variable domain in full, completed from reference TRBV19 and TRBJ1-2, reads DGGITQSPKYLFRKEGQNVTLSCEQNLNHDAMYWYRQDPGQGLRLIYYSQIVNDFQKGDIAEGYSVSREKKESFPLTVTSAQKNPTAFYLCASSLRDTYGYTFGSGTRLTVV.

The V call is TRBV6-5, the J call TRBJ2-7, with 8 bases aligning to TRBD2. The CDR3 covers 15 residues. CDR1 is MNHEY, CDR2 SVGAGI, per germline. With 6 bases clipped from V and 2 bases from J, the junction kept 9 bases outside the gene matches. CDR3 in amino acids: CASRPPTGLAYEQYF. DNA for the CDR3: TGTGCCAGCAGACCACCAACGGGACTAGCCTACGAGCAGTACTTC.

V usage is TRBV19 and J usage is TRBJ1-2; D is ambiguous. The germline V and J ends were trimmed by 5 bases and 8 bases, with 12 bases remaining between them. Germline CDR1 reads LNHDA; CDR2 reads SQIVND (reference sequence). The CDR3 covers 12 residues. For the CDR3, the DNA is TGTGCCAGTAGTCCCCCGTCGGGAGGCTACACCTTC. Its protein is CASSPPSGGYTF.

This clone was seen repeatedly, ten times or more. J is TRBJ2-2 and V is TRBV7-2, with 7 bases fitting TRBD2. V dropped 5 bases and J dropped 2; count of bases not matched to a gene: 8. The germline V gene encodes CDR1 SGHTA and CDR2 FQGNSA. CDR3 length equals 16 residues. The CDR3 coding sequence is TGTGCCAGCAGCCCTGCTGCGGGAGTTAACACCGGGGAGCTGTTTTTT. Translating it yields CASSPAAGVNTGELFF. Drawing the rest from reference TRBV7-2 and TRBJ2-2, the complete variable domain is GAGVSQSPSNKVTEKGKDVELRCDPISGHTALYWYRQSLGQGLEFLIYFQGNSAPDKSGLPSDRFSAERTGGSVSTLTIQRTQQEDSAVYLCASSPAAGVNTGELFFGEGSRLTVL.

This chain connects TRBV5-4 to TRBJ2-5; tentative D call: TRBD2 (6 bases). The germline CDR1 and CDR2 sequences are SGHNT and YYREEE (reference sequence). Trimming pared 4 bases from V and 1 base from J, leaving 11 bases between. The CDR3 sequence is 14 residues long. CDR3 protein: CASSARDFQETQYF. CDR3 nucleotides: TGTGCCAGCAGCGCCCGGGACTTCCAAGAGACCCAGTACTTC.

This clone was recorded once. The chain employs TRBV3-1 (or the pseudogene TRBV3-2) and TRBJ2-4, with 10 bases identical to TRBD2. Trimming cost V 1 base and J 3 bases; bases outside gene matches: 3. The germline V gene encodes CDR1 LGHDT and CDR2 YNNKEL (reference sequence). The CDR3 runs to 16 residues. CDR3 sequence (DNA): TGTGCCAGCAGCCAAGGCCCTAGCGGGGGCAAAAACATTCAGTACTTC. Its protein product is CASSQGPSGGKNIQYF.

The CDR3 protein is CASRGSIGVNTEAFF. The CDR3 DNA sequence: TGTGCCAGCAGAGGGTCAATAGGGGTTAACACTGAAGCTTTCTTT. V usage is TRBV28 and J usage is TRBJ1-1, with D perhaps matching TRBD1 (5 bases). The CDR3 consists of 15 residues. With 6 bases removed from V and 2 bases from J, the gap between germline ends came to 16 bases. Germline loops: CDR1 MDHEN, CDR2 SYDVKM.

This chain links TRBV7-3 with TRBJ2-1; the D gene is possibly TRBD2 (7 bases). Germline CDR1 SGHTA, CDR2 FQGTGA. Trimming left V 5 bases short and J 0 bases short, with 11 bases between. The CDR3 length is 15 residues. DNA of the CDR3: TGTGCCAGCAGCAGGGGGGGCTCCTCCTACAATGAGCAGTTCTTC. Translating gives CASSRGGSSYNEQFF.

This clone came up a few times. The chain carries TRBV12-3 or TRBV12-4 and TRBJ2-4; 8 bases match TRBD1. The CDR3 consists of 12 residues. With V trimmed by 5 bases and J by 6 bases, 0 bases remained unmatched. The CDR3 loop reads CASSGQGNIQYF. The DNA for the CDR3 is TGTGCCAGCAGTGGACAGGGAAACATTCAGTACTTC.

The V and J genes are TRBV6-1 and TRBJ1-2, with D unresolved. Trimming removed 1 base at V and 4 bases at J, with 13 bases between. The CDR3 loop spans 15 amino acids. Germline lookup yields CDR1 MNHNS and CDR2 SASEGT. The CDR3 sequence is CASSEVGEPTYGYTF. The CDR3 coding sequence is TGTGCCAGCAGTGAAGTTGGGGAGCCTACCTATGGCTACACCTTC.

The CDR3 sequence: CSVVPRGGTEAFF. CDR3 nucleotide sequence: TGCAGCGTTGTGCCGCGGGGAGGGACTGAAGCTTTCTTT. The genes are TRBV29-1 and TRBJ1-1; D ambiguous. CDR1 and CDR2 from the germline V gene are SQVTM and ANQGSEA. V lost 4 bases, J lost 5 bases, and 14 bases lay in between. This CDR3 region has 13 residues. The whole variable domain, remainder taken from reference TRBV29-1 and TRBJ1-1, is SAVISQKPSRDICQRGTSLTIQCQVDSQVTMMFWYRQQPGQSLTLIATANQGSEATYESGFVIDKFPISRPNLTFSTLTVSNMSPEDSSIYLCSVVPRGGTEAFFGQGTRLTVV.